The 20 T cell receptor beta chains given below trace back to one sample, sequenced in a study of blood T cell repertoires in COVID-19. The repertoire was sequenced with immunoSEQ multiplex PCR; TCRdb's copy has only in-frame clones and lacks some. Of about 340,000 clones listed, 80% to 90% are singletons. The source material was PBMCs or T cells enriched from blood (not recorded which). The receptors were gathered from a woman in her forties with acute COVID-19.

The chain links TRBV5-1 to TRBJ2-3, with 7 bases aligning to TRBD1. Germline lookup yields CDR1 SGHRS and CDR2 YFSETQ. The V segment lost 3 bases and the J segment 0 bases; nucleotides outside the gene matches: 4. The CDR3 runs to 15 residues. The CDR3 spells CASSSGTASTDTQYF. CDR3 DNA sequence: TGCGCCAGCAGCTCAGGGACAGCTAGCACAGATACGCAGTATTTT.

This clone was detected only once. The CDR3 bases are TGTGCCAGCAGTTTCCTAGGTTCACATGGCTACACCTTC. This translates into CASSFLGSHGYTF. V and J are TRBV12-3 or TRBV12-4 and TRBJ1-2; no definite D call. The V end was cut by 3 bases, the J end by 6 bases, with 11 bases between. The CDR3 runs 13 residues.

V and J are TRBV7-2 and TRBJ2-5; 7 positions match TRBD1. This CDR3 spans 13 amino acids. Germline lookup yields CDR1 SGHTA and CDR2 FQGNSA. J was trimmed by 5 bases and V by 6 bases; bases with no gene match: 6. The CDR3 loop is CASSYRQGETQYF. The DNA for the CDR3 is TGTGCCAGCAGTTATCGACAGGGTGAGACCCAGTACTTC. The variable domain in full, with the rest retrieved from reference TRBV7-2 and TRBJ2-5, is GAGVSQSPSNKVTEKGKDVELRCDPISGHTALYWYRQSLGQGLEFLIYFQGNSAPDKSGLPSDRFSAERTGGSVSTLTIQRTQQEDSAVYLCASSYRQGETQYFGPGTRLLVL.

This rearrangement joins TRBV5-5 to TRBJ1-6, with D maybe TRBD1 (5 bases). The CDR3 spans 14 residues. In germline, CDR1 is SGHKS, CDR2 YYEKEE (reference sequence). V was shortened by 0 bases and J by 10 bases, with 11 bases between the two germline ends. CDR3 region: CASSLERGNSPLHF. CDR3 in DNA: TGTGCCAGCAGCTTGGAAAGGGGAAACTCACCCCTCCACTTT.

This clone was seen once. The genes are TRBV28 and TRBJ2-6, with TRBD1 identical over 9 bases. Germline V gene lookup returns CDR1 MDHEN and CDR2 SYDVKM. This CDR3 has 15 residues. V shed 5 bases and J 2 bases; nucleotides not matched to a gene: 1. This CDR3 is CASSRQGAGANVLTF. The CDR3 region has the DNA TGTGCCAGCAGTAGACAGGGGGCTGGGGCCAACGTCCTGACTTTC.

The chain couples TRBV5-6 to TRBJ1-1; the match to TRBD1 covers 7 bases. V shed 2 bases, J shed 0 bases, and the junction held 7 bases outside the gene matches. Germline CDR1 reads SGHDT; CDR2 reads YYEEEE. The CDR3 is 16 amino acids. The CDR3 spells CASSLSLGQMNTEAFF. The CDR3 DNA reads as TGTGCCAGCAGCTTAAGTCTGGGACAGATGAACACTGAAGCTTTCTTT.

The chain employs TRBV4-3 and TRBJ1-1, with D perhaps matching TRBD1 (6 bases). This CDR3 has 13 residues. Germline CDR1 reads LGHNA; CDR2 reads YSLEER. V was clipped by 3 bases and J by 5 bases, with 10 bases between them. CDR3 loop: CASSHHTGTEAFF. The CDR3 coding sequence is TGCGCCAGCAGCCACCACACAGGGACTGAAGCTTTCTTT.

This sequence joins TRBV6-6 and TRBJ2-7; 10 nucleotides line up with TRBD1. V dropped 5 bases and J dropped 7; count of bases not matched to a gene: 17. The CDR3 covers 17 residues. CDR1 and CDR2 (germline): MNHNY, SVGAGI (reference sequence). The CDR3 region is CASSRSEGTGVLAEQYF. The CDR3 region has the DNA TGTGCCAGCAGTCGGTCGGAAGGGACAGGGGTCCTAGCGGAGCAGTACTTC.

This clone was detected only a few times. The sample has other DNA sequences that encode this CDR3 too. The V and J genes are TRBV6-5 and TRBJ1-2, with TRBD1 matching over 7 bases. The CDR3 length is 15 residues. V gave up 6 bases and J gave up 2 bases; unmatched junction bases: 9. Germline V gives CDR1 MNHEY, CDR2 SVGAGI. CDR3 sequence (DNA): TGTGCCAGCAGGCGACGACAGGGAGTAAACTATGGCTACACCTTC. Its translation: CASRRRQGVNYGYTF.

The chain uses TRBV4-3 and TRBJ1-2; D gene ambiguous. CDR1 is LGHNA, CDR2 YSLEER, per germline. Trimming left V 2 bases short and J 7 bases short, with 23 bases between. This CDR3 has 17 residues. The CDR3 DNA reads TGCGCCAGCAGCCAATTCAGCTACCCGGGATTCTCGGGTGGCTACACCTTC. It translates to CASSQFSYPGFSGGYTF.

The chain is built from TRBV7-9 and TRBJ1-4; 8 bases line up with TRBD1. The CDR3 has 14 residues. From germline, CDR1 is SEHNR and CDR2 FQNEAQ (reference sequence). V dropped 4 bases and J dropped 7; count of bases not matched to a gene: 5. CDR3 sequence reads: CASSSGGAGEKLFF. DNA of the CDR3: TGTGCCAGCAGCTCAGGGGGCGCGGGTGAAAAACTGTTTTTT.

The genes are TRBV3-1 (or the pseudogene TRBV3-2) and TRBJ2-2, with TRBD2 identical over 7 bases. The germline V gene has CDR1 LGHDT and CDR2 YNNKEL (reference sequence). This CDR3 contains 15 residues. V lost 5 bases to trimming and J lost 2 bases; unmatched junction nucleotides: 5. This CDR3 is CASSFGLVNTGELFF. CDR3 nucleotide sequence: TGTGCCAGCAGCTTCGGACTAGTAAACACCGGGGAGCTGTTTTTT.

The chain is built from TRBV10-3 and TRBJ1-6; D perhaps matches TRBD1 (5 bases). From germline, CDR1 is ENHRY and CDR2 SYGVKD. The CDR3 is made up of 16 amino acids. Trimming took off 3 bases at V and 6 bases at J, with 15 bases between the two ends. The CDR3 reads CAISENSGQSNSPLHF. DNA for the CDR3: TGTGCCATCAGTGAAAACTCAGGGCAATCTAATTCACCCCTCCACTTT.

The CDR3 loop is CASSYNQGTEAFF. CDR3 DNA: TGTGCCAGCAGTTATAACCAGGGGACTGAAGCTTTCTTT. The genes are TRBV12-3 or TRBV12-4 and TRBJ1-1, with a tentative D call TRBD1 (6 bases). Trimming took 4 bases from V and 5 from J, leaving 11 bases between them. The CDR3 has 13 residues.

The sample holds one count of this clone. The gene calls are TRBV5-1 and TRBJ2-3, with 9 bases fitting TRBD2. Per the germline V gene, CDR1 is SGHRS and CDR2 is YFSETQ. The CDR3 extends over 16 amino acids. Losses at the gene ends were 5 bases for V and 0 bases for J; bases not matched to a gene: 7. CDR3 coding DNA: TGCGCCAGCAGTTCCGGCGGGAGGGCTAGCACAGATACGCAGTATTTT. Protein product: CASSSGGRASTDTQYF.

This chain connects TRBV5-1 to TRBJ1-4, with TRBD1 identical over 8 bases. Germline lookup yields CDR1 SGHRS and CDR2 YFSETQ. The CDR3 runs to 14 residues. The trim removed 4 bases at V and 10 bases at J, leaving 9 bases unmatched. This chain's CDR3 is CASSTGQGSAKLFF. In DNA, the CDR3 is TGCGCCAGCAGCACTGGACAGGGTAGCGCAAAACTGTTTTTT.

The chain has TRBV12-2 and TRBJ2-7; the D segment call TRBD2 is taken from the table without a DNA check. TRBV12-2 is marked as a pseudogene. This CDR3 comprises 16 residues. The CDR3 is CASRLDPALSSYEQYF. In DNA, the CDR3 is TGTGCAAGTCGCTTAGATCCTGCACTAAGCTCCTACGAGCAGTACTTC.

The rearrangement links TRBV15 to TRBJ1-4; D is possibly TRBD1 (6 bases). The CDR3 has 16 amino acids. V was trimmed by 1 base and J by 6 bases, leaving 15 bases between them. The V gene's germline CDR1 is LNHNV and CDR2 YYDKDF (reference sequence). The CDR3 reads CATSRAIQGPDEKLFF. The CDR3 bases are TGTGCCACCAGCAGAGCGATCCAGGGGCCTGATGAAAAACTGTTTTTT.

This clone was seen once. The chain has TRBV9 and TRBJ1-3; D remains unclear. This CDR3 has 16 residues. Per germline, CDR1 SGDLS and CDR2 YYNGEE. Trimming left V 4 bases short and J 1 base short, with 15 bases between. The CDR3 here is CASSPRSGGSGNTIYF. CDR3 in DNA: TGTGCCAGCAGCCCTCGGTCGGGCGGGTCTGGAAACACCATATATTTT.

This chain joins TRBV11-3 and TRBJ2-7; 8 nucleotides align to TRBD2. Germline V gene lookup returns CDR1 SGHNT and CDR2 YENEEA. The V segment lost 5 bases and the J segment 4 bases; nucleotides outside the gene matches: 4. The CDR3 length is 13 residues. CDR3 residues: CASSVSGSYEQYF. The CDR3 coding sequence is TGTGCCAGCAGCGTGAGCGGGAGTTACGAGCAGTACTTC.